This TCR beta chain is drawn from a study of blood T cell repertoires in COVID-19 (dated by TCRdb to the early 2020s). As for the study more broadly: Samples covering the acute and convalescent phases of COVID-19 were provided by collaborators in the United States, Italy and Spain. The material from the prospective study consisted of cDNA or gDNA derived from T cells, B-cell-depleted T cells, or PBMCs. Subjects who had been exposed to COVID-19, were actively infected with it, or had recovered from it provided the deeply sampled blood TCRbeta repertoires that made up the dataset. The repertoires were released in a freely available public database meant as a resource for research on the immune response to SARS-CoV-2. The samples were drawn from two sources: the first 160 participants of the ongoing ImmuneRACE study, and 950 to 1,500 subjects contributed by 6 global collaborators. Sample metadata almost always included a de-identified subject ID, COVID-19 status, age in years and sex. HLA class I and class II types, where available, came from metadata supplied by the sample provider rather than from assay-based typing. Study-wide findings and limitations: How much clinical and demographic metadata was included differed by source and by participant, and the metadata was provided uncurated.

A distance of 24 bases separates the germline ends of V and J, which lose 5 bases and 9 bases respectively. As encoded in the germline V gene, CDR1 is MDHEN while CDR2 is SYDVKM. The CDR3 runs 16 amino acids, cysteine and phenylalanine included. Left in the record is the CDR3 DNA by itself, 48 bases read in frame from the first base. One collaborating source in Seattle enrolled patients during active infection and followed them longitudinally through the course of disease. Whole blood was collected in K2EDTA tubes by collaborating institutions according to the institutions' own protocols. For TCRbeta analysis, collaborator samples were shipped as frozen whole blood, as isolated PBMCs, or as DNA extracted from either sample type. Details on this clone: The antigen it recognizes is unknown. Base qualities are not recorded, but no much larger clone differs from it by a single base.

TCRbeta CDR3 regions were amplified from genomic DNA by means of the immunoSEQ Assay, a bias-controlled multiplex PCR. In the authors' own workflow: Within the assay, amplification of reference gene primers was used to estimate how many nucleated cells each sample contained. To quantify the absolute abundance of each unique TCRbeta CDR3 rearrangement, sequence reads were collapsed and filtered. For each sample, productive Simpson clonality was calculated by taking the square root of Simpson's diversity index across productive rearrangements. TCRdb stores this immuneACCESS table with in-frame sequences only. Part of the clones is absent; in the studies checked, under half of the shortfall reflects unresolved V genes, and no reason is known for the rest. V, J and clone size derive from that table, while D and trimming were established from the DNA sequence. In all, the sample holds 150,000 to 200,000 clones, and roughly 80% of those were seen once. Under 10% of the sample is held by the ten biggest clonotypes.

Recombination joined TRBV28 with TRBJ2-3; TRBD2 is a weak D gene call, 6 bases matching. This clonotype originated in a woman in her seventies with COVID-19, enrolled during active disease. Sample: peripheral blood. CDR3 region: CASSLEGLLLGRTQYF. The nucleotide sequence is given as TGTGCCAGCAGTCTCGAGGGACTCCTGCTAGGAAGGACGCAGTATTTT.